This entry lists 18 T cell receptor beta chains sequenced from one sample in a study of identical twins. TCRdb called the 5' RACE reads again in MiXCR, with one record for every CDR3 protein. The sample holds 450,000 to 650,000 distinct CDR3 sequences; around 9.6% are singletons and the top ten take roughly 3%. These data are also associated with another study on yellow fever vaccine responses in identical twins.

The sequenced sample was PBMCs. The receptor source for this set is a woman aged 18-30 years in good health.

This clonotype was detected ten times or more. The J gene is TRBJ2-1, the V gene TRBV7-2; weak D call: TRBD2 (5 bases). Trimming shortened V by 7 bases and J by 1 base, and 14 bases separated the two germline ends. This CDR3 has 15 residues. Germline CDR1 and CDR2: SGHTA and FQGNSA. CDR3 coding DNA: TGTGCCAGCACCCACAGAGCGGATTCCTACAATGAGCAGTTCTTC. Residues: CASTHRADSYNEQFF.

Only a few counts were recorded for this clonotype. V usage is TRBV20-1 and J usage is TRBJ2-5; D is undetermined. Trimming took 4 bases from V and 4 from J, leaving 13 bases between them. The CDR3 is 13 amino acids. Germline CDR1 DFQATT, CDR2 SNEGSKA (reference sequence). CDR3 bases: TGCAGTGCTACCCCCCCGGTGAGAGAGACCCAGTACTTC. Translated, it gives CSATPPVRETQYF.

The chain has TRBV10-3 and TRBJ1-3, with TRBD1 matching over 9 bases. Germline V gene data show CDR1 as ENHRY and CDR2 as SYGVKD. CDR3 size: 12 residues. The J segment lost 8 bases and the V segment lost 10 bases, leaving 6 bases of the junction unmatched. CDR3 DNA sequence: TGTGCCAGCCAGGACAGGGGAGACACCATATATTTT. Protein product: CASQDRGDTIYF.

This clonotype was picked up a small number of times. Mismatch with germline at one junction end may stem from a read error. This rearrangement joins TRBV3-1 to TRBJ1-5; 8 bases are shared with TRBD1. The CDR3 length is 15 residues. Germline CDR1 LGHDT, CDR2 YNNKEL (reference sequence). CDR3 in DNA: TGTGCCAGCAGCCCTGGGGACAGGATAAATCAACCCCAGCATTTT. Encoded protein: CASSPGDRINQPQHF.

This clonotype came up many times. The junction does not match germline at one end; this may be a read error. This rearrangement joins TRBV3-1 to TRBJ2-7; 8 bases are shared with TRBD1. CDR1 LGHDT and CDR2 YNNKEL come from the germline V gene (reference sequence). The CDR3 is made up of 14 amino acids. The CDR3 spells CASSQDNRGYEQYF. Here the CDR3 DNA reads TGCGCCAGCAGCCAAGATAACAGGGGGTACGAGCAGTACTTC.

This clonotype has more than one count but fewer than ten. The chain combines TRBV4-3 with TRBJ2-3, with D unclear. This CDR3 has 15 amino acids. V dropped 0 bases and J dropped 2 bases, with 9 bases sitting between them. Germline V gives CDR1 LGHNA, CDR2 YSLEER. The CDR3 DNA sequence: TGCGCCAGCAGCCAAGAGGGCCTACCCACAGATACGCAGTATTTT. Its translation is CASSQEGLPTDTQYF.

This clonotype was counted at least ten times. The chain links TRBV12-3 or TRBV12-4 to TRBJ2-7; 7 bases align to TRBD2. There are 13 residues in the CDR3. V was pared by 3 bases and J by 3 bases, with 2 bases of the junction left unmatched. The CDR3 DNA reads TGTGCCAGCAGTTTTGGGGGGGGCTACGAGCAGTACTTC. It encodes CASSFGGGYEQYF.

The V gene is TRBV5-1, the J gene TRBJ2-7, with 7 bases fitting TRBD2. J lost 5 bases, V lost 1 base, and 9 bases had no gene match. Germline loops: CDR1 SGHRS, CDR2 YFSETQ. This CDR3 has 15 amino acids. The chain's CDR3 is CASSLSVGGPHEQYF. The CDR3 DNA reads TGCGCCAGCAGCTTGTCCGTGGGAGGGCCCCACGAGCAGTACTTC.

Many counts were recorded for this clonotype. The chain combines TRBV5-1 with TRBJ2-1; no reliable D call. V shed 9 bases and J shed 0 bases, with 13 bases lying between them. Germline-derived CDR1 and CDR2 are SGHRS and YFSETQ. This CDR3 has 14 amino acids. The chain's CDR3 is CATARGDSYNEQFF. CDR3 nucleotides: TGCGCCACCGCTCGAGGTGACTCCTACAATGAGCAGTTCTTC.

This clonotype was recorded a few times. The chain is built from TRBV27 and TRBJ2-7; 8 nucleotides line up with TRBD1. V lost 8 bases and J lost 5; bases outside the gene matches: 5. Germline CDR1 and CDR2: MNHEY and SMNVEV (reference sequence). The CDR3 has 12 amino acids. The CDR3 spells CASGDRSHEQYF. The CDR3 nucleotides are TGTGCCAGCGGGGACAGGTCCCACGAGCAGTACTTC.

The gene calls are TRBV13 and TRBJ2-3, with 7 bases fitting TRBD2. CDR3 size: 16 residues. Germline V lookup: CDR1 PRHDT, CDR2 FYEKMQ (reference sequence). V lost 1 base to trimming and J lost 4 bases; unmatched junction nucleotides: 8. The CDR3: CASSLAAGEAPDTQYF. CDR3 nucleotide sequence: TGTGCCAGCAGCTTAGCGGCGGGAGAGGCGCCAGATACGCAGTATTTT.

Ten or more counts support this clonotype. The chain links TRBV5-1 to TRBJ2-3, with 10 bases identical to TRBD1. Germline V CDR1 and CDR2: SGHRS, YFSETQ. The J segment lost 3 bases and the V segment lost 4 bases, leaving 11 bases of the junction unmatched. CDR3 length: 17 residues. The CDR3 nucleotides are TGCGCCAGCAGCCGTACTCCGGGACAGGGGCAGACAGATACGCAGTATTTT. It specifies CASSRTPGQGQTDTQYF.

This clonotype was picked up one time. CDR3 in DNA: TGCGCCAGCAGCCGGACAGAACAAGGAACAGATACGCAGTATTTT. Protein: CASSRTEQGTDTQYF. The chain combines TRBV23-1 with TRBJ2-3; maybe TRBD1 (6 bases). TRBV23-1 is an ORF, and what it does is uncertain. Trimming removed 6 bases from V and 3 bases from J, with 16 bases in between. CDR3 length: 15 residues.

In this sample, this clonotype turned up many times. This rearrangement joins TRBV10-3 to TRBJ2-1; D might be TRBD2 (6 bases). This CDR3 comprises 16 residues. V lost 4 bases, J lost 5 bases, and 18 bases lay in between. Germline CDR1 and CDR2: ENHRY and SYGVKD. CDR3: CAISGTPAGTDNEQFF. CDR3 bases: TGTGCCATCAGTGGGACGCCGGCGGGGACGGACAATGAGCAGTTCTTC.

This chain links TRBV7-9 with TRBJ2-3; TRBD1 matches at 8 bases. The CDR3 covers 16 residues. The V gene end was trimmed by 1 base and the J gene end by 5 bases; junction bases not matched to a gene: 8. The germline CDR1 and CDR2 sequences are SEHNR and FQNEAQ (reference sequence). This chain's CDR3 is CASSLGVSGQGDTQYF. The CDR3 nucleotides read TGTGCCAGCAGCTTAGGGGTTTCAGGACAGGGAGATACGCAGTATTTT.

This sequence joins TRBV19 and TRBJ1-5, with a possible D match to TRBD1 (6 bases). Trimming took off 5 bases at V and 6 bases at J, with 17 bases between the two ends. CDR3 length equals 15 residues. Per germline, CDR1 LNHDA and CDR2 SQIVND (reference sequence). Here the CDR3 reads CASSVQGRLGQPQHF. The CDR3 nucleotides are TGTGCCAGTAGTGTACAGGGACGCTTGGGTCAGCCCCAGCATTTT.

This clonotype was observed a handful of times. Here the CDR3 reads CASSQDRSGGPDTQYF. The DNA of the CDR3 is TGTGCCAGCAGCCAAGATCGGAGCGGGGGGCCAGATACGCAGTATTTT. The V gene is TRBV3-1, the J gene TRBJ2-3, with 9 nucleotides matching TRBD2. The CDR3 is made up of 16 amino acids. CDR1 is LGHDT and CDR2 is YNNKEL in the germline V gene (reference sequence). J was trimmed by 4 bases and V by 0 bases; bases with no gene match: 5.

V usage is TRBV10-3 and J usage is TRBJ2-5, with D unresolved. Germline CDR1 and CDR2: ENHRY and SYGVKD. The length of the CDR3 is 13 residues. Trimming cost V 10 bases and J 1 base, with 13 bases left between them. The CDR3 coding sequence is TGTGCCAGCCATAAGGGCCTCCAAGAGACCCAGTACTTC. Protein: CASHKGLQETQYF.